These 8 T cell receptor beta chains came from one sample sequenced in a study of T cell clusters in autoimmune cytopenias. Each sample's input was 200 to 300 ng genomic DNA, 40,000 or so genome equivalents. One tube held mixed TRB-A and TRB-B primer pools for touch-down PCR. TCRdb reworked the multiplex PCR reads into one entry per CDR3 protein, no DNA. Its table records fewer than 7,500 distinct CDR3 sequences. The sequenced material came from peripheral blood. The receptor set was obtained from a human donor with an autoimmune cytopenia or autoimmune hepatitis (not recorded which).

The chain joins TRBV11-1 to TRBJ2-7; without DNA, the TCRdb call of TRBD2 cannot be checked. Germline V lookup: CDR1 SGHAT, CDR2 FQDESV (reference sequence). The CDR3 totals 19 residues. CDR3 sequence reads: CASSPGTGTSGSLPYEQYF. Complete variable domain (other parts from reference TRBV11-1 and TRBJ2-7): EAEVAQSPRYKITEKSQAVAFWCDPISGHATLYWYRQILGQGPELLVQFQDESVVDDSQLPKDRFSAERLKGVDSTLKIQPAELGDSAMYLCASSPGTGTSGSLPYEQYFGPGTRLTVT.

This clonotype is medium-sized by frequency. The chain has TRBV18 and TRBJ2-5; the TCRdb call, TRBD1, lacks DNA for checking. CDR1 and CDR2 from the germline V gene are KGHSH and LQKENI. The CDR3 loop spans 14 amino acids. CDR3 region: CASSPETGRETQYF.

The chain couples TRBV4-3 to TRBJ2-7. Germline V gene sequence: CDR1 LGHNA, CDR2 YSLEER. The CDR3 is made up of 14 amino acids. CDR3 loop: CASSQVEQSYEQYF.

Its frequency marks this clonotype as medium-sized. V is TRBV12-3 or TRBV12-4 and J is TRBJ1-5. The CDR3 covers 14 residues. The CDR3 sequence: CASSLGGVGQPQHF.

This clonotype is medium-sized by frequency. This sequence joins TRBV6-5 and TRBJ2-7; the TCRdb D gene call, TRBD1, has no DNA to confirm it. Germline CDR1 MNHEY, CDR2 SVGAGI. This CDR3 has 14 amino acids. The CDR3 spells CAAKPDRGGYEQYF.

This clonotype is deemed medium-sized (0.01 to 0.1%) by its frequency. This chain uses TRBV18 with TRBJ1-5. The CDR3 runs 14 residues. Germline V lookup: CDR1 KGHSH, CDR2 LQKENI. CDR3 region: CASSPMQANQPQHF.

This clonotype is deemed medium-sized by its frequency. The V call is TRBV19, the J call TRBJ2-4; the D call of TRBD2 rests on TCRdb alone, since no DNA is present to check it. CDR1 is LNHDA and CDR2 is SQIVND in the germline V gene (reference sequence). The CDR3 spans 13 residues. CDR3 sequence: CASSSVPGPIQYF.

Frequency places this clonotype as medium-sized. V gene TRBV6-5 combines with J gene TRBJ2-7; the TCRdb D gene call, TRBD2, has no DNA to confirm it. Germline lookup yields CDR1 MNHEY and CDR2 SVGAGI. The CDR3 covers 15 residues. The chain's CDR3 is CATSMGGSPLHEQYF.